This TCR beta chain came from a study of cytomegalovirus exposure and HLA in healthy donors. 60 Vbeta and 13 Jbeta primers were used in PCR. Method: immunoSEQ multiplex PCR; TCRdb's copy keeps in-frame clones and lacks some. The table includes some 220,000 clones, roughly 91% detected once. The sequencing sample was made of PBMCs. The receptor comes from a young woman in good health and CMV-seronegative.

CDR3 coding DNA: TGTGCCAGCAGCTTGCCGGCCGGGACAGCGGAGAACACTGAAGCTTTCTTT. Translating gives CASSLPAGTAENTEAFF. The V and J genes are TRBV7-2 and TRBJ1-1; TRBD1 agrees at 7 bases. There are 17 residues in the CDR3. The germline gives CDR1 SGHTA, CDR2 FQGNSA. The J segment lost 1 base and the V segment lost 3 bases, leaving 11 bases of the junction unmatched.